Given below is one TCR beta chain in context. Profiling relied on immunoSEQ multiplex PCR, and the TCRdb table lists in-frame clones only, not all of them. Here the sample spans about 230,000 clones, 85% to 90% being singletons. This CDR3 contains 12 residues. V was clipped by 0 bases and J by 8 bases, with 7 bases between them. This entry is derived from a study of blood T cell repertoires in COVID-19. Whole-study context: Samples came from the United States, Italy and Spain, spanning acute and convalescent COVID-19.

Participants reported their clinical history, and cohort assignment relied on those reports. V gene TRBV12-3 or TRBV12-4 combines with J gene TRBJ2-5, with D perhaps TRBD1 (5 bases). The sequenced sample was PBMCs or T cells enriched from blood (not recorded which). The origin of this receptor is a woman between 25 and 40 years old with acute COVID-19. The CDR3 DNA is TGTGCCAGCAGTTTAGCAGGGGATACCCAGTACTTC. As protein: CASSLAGDTQYF.